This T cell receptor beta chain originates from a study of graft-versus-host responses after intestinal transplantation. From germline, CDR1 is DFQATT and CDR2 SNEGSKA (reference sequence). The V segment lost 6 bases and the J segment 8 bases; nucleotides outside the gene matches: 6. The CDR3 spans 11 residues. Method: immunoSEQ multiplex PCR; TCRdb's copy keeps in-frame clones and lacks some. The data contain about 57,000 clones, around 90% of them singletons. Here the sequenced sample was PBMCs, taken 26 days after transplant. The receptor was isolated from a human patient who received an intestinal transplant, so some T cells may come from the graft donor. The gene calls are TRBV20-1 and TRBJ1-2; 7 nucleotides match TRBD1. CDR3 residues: CSAPGQAGYTF. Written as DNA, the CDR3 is TGCAGTGCCCCCGGACAGGCAGGCTACACCTTC.